This is a list of T cell receptor beta chains from one sample in a study of blood T cell repertoires in COVID-19. Sequenced by immunoSEQ multiplex PCR; TCRdb stores in-frame clones only, minus some. The sample lists 150,000 to 170,000 clones, roughly 84% occurring once. Material for sequencing was peripheral blood. The receptors were sampled from a man between 60 and 75 years old with COVID-19, enrolled during active disease. Both conserved end residues are part of each CDR3. D genes are given only for firm matches. A clone size is listed for some rows: how often the clone was seen (once, few, many), or a class if it is expanded.

clone_size,v_call,d_call,j_call,cdr3_aa,cdr3_nt
-,TRBV5-5,-,TRBJ1-6,CASSLGQENSPLHF,TGTGCCAGCAGCTTGGGGCAGGAAAATTCACCCCTCCACTTT
-,TRBV6-5,-,TRBJ1-4,CASSYGGAREKLFF,TGTGCCAGCAGTTATGGGGGGGCTAGGGAAAAACTGTTTTTT
-,TRBV6-6,TRBD1,TRBJ2-3,CASSLDRADTQYF,TGTGCCAGCAGTTTGGACAGGGCGGATACGCAGTATTTT
few,TRBV5-1,-,TRBJ2-1,CASSPGDRKYNEQFF,TGCGCCAGCAGCCCGGGGGACAGAAAATACAATGAGCAGTTCTTC
-,TRBV14,-,TRBJ2-3,CASSQDVSKTDTQYF,TGTGCCAGCAGCCAAGATGTGAGCAAGACAGATACGCAGTATTTT
once,TRBV24-1,TRBD1,TRBJ1-2,CATSDSPSTGGRGYTF,TGTGCCACCAGTGATTCCCCATCGACAGGGGGCAGAGGCTACACCTTC
-,TRBV7-8,-,TRBJ1-5,CASSLSRNQPQHF,TGTGCCAGCAGCTTATCCAGAAATCAGCCCCAGCATTTT
-,TRBV2,TRBD1,TRBJ1-2,CASSATGGADGYTF,TGTGCCAGCAGTGCGACAGGGGGCGCGGATGGCTACACCTTC
-,TRBV29-1,TRBD2,TRBJ2-1,CSVESALAGGGEQFF,TGCAGCGTTGAATCGGCTCTAGCGGGGGGCGGTGAGCAGTTCTTC
-,TRBV18,-,TRBJ2-5,CASSPPKREETQYF,TGTGCCAGCTCACCACCGAAAAGGGAGGAGACCCAGTACTTC
-,TRBV7-2,TRBD1,TRBJ2-7,CASSLWTGPQYEQYF,TGTGCCAGCAGCTTATGGACAGGGCCCCAATACGAGCAGTACTTC
-,TRBV19,-,TRBJ1-5,CASSIVAGNQPQHF,TGTGCCAGTAGTATAGTAGCCGGGAATCAGCCCCAGCATTTT
-,TRBV11-2,-,TRBJ1-1,CASSTPGRPEAFF,TGTGCCAGCAGCACCCCGGGAAGGCCTGAAGCTTTCTTT
-,TRBV13,TRBD1,TRBJ2-1,CASSLGPRDRNYNEQFF,TGTGCCAGCAGCTTAGGCCCCCGGGACAGGAACTACAATGAGCAGTTCTTC
-,TRBV29-1,-,TRBJ2-3,CSVGSGDIDTQYF,TGCAGCGTGGGGTCCGGGGATATAGATACGCAGTATTTT
-,TRBV6-6,TRBD1,TRBJ1-3,CASRTDRGQGNTIYF,TGTGCCAGCAGAACCGACAGGGGGCAAGGAAACACCATATATTTT
-,TRBV11-3,-,TRBJ2-3,CASSLGAGEEVDTQYF,TGTGCCAGCAGCTTAGGAGCAGGGGAAGAGGTAGATACGCAGTATTTT
-,TRBV30,-,TRBJ1-1,CAWSDQNLGGTEAFF,TGTGCCTGGAGCGATCAAAATCTGGGGGGGACTGAAGCTTTCTTT
-,TRBV5-6,-,TRBJ1-6,CASSFDSANNSPLHF,TGTGCCAGCAGCTTTGACAGCGCGAATAATTCACCCCTCCACTTT
-,TRBV9,TRBD1,TRBJ1-3,CASGIHQGAGNTIYF,TGTGCCAGCGGAATTCATCAGGGGGCTGGAAACACCATATATTTT
-,TRBV28,-,TRBJ1-2,CASSRVGYYGYTF,TGTGCCAGCAGTCGGGTGGGTTACTATGGCTACACCTTC
-,TRBV19,-,TRBJ2-3,CASSMEGQGSSDTQYF,TGTGCCAGTAGTATGGAGGGCCAAGGGAGCTCAGATACGCAGTATTTT
-,TRBV18,TRBD1,TRBJ1-4,CASSPMTGVGEKLFF,TGTGCCAGCTCACCAATGACAGGGGTCGGTGAAAAACTGTTTTTT
-,TRBV18,TRBD2,TRBJ2-1,CASSPGGGANEQFF,TGTGCCAGCTCACCAGGCGGGGGGGCCAATGAGCAGTTCTTC
-,TRBV11-2,-,TRBJ2-1,CASSLAGTLQFF,TGTGCCAGCAGCTTAGCGGGGACTCTCCAGTTCTTC
-,TRBV6-2/TRBV6-3,TRBD2,TRBJ2-7,CASSPNTSGNLYEQYF,TGTGCCAGCAGCCCGAATACTAGCGGGAACCTCTACGAGCAGTACTTC
-,TRBV7-2,-,TRBJ2-1,CASSLAPKRPRRDYNEQFF,TGTGCCAGCAGCTTAGCCCCTAAAAGACCCCGGAGGGACTACAATGAGCAGTTCTTC
once,TRBV9,TRBD2,TRBJ2-5,CASSAGGAKGETQYF,TGTGCCAGCAGCGCCGGGGGGGCCAAAGGAGAGACCCAGTACTTC
few,TRBV6-2/TRBV6-3,-,TRBJ1-6,CASTPSYVSGHNSPLHF,TGTGCCAGCACCCCCAGTTACGTCTCAGGGCATAATTCACCCCTCCACTTT
-,TRBV5-4,-,TRBJ2-1,CASSLDGPPTEQFF,TGTGCCAGCAGCTTGGATGGGCCGCCGACTGAGCAGTTCTTC
-,TRBV6-6,TRBD2,TRBJ2-1,CASSYWTSGSGDEQFF,TGTGCCAGCAGTTACTGGACTAGCGGGAGTGGTGATGAGCAGTTCTTC
-,TRBV12-5,TRBD1,TRBJ1-1,CASGLKKQGYTEAFF,TGTGCTAGTGGCTTGAAAAAACAGGGGTACACTGAAGCTTTCTTT
-,TRBV6-5,TRBD1,TRBJ1-2,CASTNRGRDYGYTF,TGTGCCAGCACCAACAGGGGGCGAGACTATGGCTACACCTTC
-,TRBV7-2,-,TRBJ1-2,CASSPGSGENYGYTF,TGTGCCAGCAGCCCGGGGTCTGGGGAGAACTATGGCTACACCTTC
-,TRBV7-3,-,TRBJ1-6,CASSLQQGSPLHF,TGTGCCAGCAGCCTACAACAGGGTTCACCCCTCCACTTT
-,TRBV4-3,-,TRBJ1-3,CASSQGAAPGRGNTIYF,TGCGCCAGCAGCCAAGGTGCGGCCCCCGGTAGGGGAAACACCATATATTTT
-,TRBV6-2/TRBV6-3,TRBD2,TRBJ2-1,CASSYSGRAGAYNEQFF,TGTGCCAGCAGTTACTCGGGGCGTGCGGGAGCCTACAATGAGCAGTTCTTC
-,TRBV15,TRBD1,TRBJ1-1,CATSSGTVGEAFF,TGTGCCACCAGCAGTGGGACAGTCGGTGAAGCTTTCTTT
-,TRBV24-1,-,TRBJ1-2,CATSDSPGNYGYTF,TGTGCCACCAGTGATAGCCCAGGGAACTATGGCTACACCTTC
-,TRBV3-1/TRBV3-2,TRBD2,TRBJ2-7,CASSQGLAGGSEQYF,TGTGCCAGCAGCCAAGGACTAGCGGGAGGGTCCGAGCAGTACTTC
-,TRBV5-1,TRBD2,TRBJ2-7,CASSSSSGSTYEQYF,TGCGCCAGCAGCTCCTCTAGCGGGTCTACCTACGAGCAGTACTTC
-,TRBV19,-,TRBJ1-2,CASSRAHRERYGYTF,TGTGCCAGTAGTAGGGCCCACAGGGAACGCTATGGCTACACCTTC